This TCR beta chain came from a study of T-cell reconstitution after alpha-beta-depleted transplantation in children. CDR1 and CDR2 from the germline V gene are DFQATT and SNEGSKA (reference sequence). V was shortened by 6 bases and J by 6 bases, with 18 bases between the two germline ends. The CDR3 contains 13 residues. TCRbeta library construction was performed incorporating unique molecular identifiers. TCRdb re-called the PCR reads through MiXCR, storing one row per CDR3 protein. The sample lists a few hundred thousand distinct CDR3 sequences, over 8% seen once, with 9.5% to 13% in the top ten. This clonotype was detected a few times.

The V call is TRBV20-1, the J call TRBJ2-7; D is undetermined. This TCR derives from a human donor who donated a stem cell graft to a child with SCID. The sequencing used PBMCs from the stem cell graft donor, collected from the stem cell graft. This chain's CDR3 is CSAIAPMGSEQYF. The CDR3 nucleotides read TGCAGTGCCATAGCCCCCATGGGAAGCGAGCAGTACTTC.